Following are 23 T cell receptor beta chains from one sample sequenced in a study of OX40 agonist ivuxolimab in advanced cancers. Method: immunoSEQ multiplex PCR; TCRdb's copy keeps in-frame clones and lacks some. The data contain 30,000 to 40,000 clones, under 90% of them seen just once; the ten biggest clones take up less than 20%. Source: CD4+ or CD8+ T cells sorted from blood, taken in a trial of the OX40 agonist ivuxolimab. The receptors derive from an adult with an advanced solid tumor such as melanoma, head and neck, liver or kidney cancer.

The rearrangement links TRBV2 to TRBJ2-1, with D perhaps TRBD1 or TRBD2 (5 bases each). Germline V gene data show CDR1 as SNHLY and CDR2 as FYNNEI. The CDR3 runs to 15 residues. The ends were cut back, 6 bases at V and 6 bases at J, with 18 bases in the middle. The DNA for the CDR3 is TGTGCCAGCAGCGCCGGGACCGGGATGCCCAATGAGCAGTTCTTC. It specifies CASSAGTGMPNEQFF.

V and J are TRBV5-8 and TRBJ2-3; D is unresolved. Germline V lookup: CDR1 SGHTS, CDR2 YDEGEE. The CDR3 is made up of 13 amino acids. Trimming took 4 bases from V and 1 from J, leaving 7 bases between them. CDR3 region: CASSPAGTDTQYF. CDR3 sequence (DNA): TGTGCCAGCAGCCCCGCAGGCACAGATACGCAGTATTTT.

The chain is built from TRBV7-9 and TRBJ2-5; TRBD2 is a possible D gene (5 bases). The CDR3 has 13 residues. Trimming took off 2 bases at V and 7 bases at J, with 11 bases between the two ends. In germline, CDR1 is SEHNR, CDR2 FQNEAQ (reference sequence). The CDR3 coding sequence is TGTGCCAGCAGCTTATCACTAGTTGGGACCCAGTACTTC. Its translation: CASSLSLVGTQYF.

The chain combines TRBV9 with TRBJ2-1; D gene ambiguous. V was pared by 2 bases and J by 13 bases, with 13 bases between. The CDR3 extends over 12 amino acids. The germline gives CDR1 SGDLS, CDR2 YYNGEE. Written as DNA, the CDR3 is TGTGCCAGCAGCGTGGGCTCCAGGTCCCAGTTCTTC. It is translated as CASSVGSRSQFF.

The genes are TRBV28 and TRBJ2-7; tentatively, D is TRBD1 (6 bases). This CDR3 is 14 amino acids long. The germline CDR1 and CDR2 sequences are MDHEN and SYDVKM. The V end was cut by 5 bases, the J end by 2 bases, with 13 bases between. CDR3 in amino acids: CASSPPGATYEQYF. The CDR3 region has the DNA TGTGCCAGCAGTCCCCCAGGGGCAACCTACGAGCAGTACTTC. Using reference TRBV28 and TRBJ2-7 for the parts outside the CDR3, the full variable domain is DVKVTQSSRYLVKRTGEKVFLECVQDMDHENMFWYRQDPGLGLRLIYFSYDVKMKEKGDIPEGYSVSREKKERFSLILESASTNQTSMYLCASSPPGATYEQYFGPGTRLTVT.

V gene TRBV19 combines with J gene TRBJ1-5, with D perhaps TRBD1 (6 bases). CDR1 LNHDA and CDR2 SQIVND come from the germline V gene (reference sequence). Trimming removed 5 bases at V and 0 bases at J, with 11 bases between. There are 15 residues in the CDR3. In nucleotides, the CDR3 is TGTGCCAGTAGTTCCACAGGGTTTAGCAATCAGCCCCAGCATTTT. Its translation is CASSSTGFSNQPQHF.

The chain couples TRBV15 to TRBJ2-7; D may be TRBD1 or TRBD2 (7 bases each). Germline V lookup: CDR1 LNHNV, CDR2 YYDKDF (reference sequence). V dropped 3 bases and J dropped 4 bases, with 13 bases sitting between them. The CDR3 extends over 14 amino acids. The CDR3 protein is CATSSGQGGYEQYF. CDR3 coding DNA: TGTGCCACCAGCAGCGGGCAGGGGGGGTACGAGCAGTACTTC.

The CDR3 nucleotides are TGTGCCAGCAGTTTTTTAGGGGCGGCGTCCTATGGCTACACCTTC. Amino acids: CASSFLGAASYGYTF. V and J are TRBV27 and TRBJ1-2, with a tentative D call TRBD1 (5 bases). In germline, CDR1 is MNHEY, CDR2 SMNVEV (reference sequence). This CDR3 is 15 amino acids long. Trimming pared 3 bases from V and 4 bases from J, leaving 15 bases between.

This rearrangement joins TRBV28 to TRBJ2-5; D tentatively reads TRBD1 or TRBD2 (5 bases each). Germline CDR1 reads MDHEN; CDR2 reads SYDVKM. Trimming pared 5 bases from V and 2 bases from J, leaving 12 bases between. The CDR3 spans 14 residues. Here the CDR3 reads CASSPRDGQETQYF. For the CDR3, the DNA is TGTGCCAGCAGTCCCCGGGACGGACAAGAGACCCAGTACTTC.

The rearrangement links TRBV5-1 to TRBJ1-4; TRBD1 might be the D (6 bases). The CDR3 runs 14 residues. Germline CDR1 and CDR2: SGHRS and YFSETQ. V was cut by 4 bases and J by 8 bases, with 15 bases left in between. In DNA form, the CDR3 reads TGCGCCAGCAGCCCGAGGGGGGGAAAGGAAAAACTGTTTTTT. Amino acids: CASSPRGGKEKLFF. The full variable domain, with the rest looked up from reference TRBV5-1 and TRBJ1-4, is KAGVTQTPRYLIKTRGQQVTLSCSPISGHRSVSWYQQTPGQGLQFLFEYFSETQRNKGNFPGRFSGRQFSNSRSEMNVSTLELGDSALYLCASSPRGGKEKLFFGSGTQLSVL.

For the CDR3, the DNA is TGTGCCAGCAGTTACTCGTTTGGGCAGATACCCTACGAGCAGTACTTC. This translates into CASSYSFGQIPYEQYF. The genes are TRBV6-5 and TRBJ2-7; D is unresolved. The CDR3 contains 16 residues. CDR1 MNHEY and CDR2 SVGAGI come from the germline V gene. The V and J ends lost 0 bases and 2 bases respectively, with 14 bases between them.

The V call is TRBV13, the J call TRBJ2-7; tentatively, D is TRBD2 (5 bases). This CDR3 has 14 amino acids. Trimming took off 2 bases at V and 5 bases at J, with 13 bases between the two ends. The germline V gene encodes CDR1 PRHDT and CDR2 FYEKMQ (reference sequence). The CDR3 nucleotides are TGTGCCAGCAGCTTACTGGGAGAGGGAGACGAGCAGTACTTC. It yields the protein CASSLLGEGDEQYF. Complete variable domain (other parts from reference TRBV13 and TRBJ2-7): AAGVIQSPRHLIKEKRETATLKCYPIPRHDTVYWYQQGPGQDPQFLISFYEKMQSDKGSIPDRFSAQQFSDYHSELNMSSLELGDSALYFCASSLLGEGDEQYFGPGTRLTVT.

This chain uses TRBV28 with TRBJ2-2; 11 bases map to TRBD1. The trim removed 5 bases at V and 6 bases at J, leaving 2 bases unmatched. CDR3 length equals 14 residues. Looked up from germline, CDR1 is MDHEN and CDR2 is SYDVKM. The CDR3 spells CASSADRGPGELFF. Written as DNA, the CDR3 is TGTGCCAGCAGTGCGGACAGGGGGCCCGGGGAGCTGTTTTTT.

This chain joins TRBV2 and TRBJ1-4, with unresolved D. CDR1 is SNHLY, CDR2 FYNNEI, per germline. V lost 5 bases, J lost 4 bases, and 8 bases lay in between. The CDR3 is 13 amino acids. The CDR3 region has the DNA TGTGCCAGCAGTCTTCAGGATAATGAAAAACTGTTTTTT. This encodes CASSLQDNEKLFF.

This rearrangement joins TRBV6-6 to TRBJ2-7; D ambiguous. The germline CDR1 and CDR2 sequences are MNHNY and SVGAGI (reference sequence). Trimming stripped 9 bases from V and 6 bases from J, with 9 bases between. The CDR3 length is 10 residues. The CDR3, as DNA: TGTGCCAGAACAGTAAGCGAGCAGTACTTC. It codes for CARTVSEQYF.

The chain carries TRBV14 and TRBJ2-1; D gene unclear. The ends were cut back, 2 bases at V and 6 bases at J, with 17 bases in the middle. The CDR3 covers 16 residues. The V gene's germline CDR1 is SGHDN and CDR2 FVKESK. The CDR3 DNA follows: TGTGCCAGCAGCCAATACGCTTTTACCCTAGGCAATGAGCAGTTCTTC. This encodes CASSQYAFTLGNEQFF. The complete variable domain, with remaining parts taken from reference TRBV14 and TRBJ2-1, reads EAGVTQFPSHSVIEKGQTVTLRCDPISGHDNLYWYRRVMGKEIKFLLHFVKESKQDESGMPNNRFLAERTGGTYSTLKVQPAELEDSGVYFCASSQYAFTLGNEQFFGPGTRLTVL.

This sequence joins TRBV13 and TRBJ2-7; TRBD2 aligns across 10 bases. Germline CDR1 reads PRHDT; CDR2 reads FYEKMQ (reference sequence). The CDR3 is made up of 16 amino acids. Germline trimming cut 5 bases from V and 1 base from J; bases unmatched to any gene: 8. CDR3 sequence (DNA): TGTGCCAGCAGCGACACCGGGACTAGCGAGTCCTACGAGCAGTACTTC. Residues: CASSDTGTSESYEQYF.

The CDR3 DNA is TGCAGCGTTGAGGCAGGGGAGTCCTACGAGCAGTACTTC. This encodes CSVEAGESYEQYF. The genes are TRBV29-1 and TRBJ2-7; maybe TRBD1 (6 bases). Deletions cut 3 bases from V and 1 base from J, with 10 bases between. This CDR3 comprises 13 residues. Germline CDR1 reads SQVTM; CDR2 reads ANQGSEA.

This clone was picked up a small number of times. The chain employs TRBV7-9 and TRBJ2-7; D gene uncertain. CDR1 SEHNR and CDR2 FQNEAQ come from the germline V gene (reference sequence). Trimming removed 1 base at V and 4 bases at J, with 8 bases between. There are 13 residues in the CDR3. CDR3 DNA sequence: TGTGCCAGCAGCTTAGAACGCACGTACGAGCAGTACTTC. The encoded protein is CASSLERTYEQYF.

V and J are TRBV28 and TRBJ2-1, with no clear D. The V and J ends lost 2 bases and 6 bases respectively, with 5 bases between them. This CDR3 region has 12 residues. Germline CDR1 and CDR2: MDHEN and SYDVKM. This CDR3 is CASSLPGNEQFF. The CDR3 DNA follows: TGTGCCAGCAGTTTACCGGGCAATGAGCAGTTCTTC.

V is TRBV27 and J is TRBJ2-6; D is undetermined. Germline V gives CDR1 MNHEY, CDR2 SMNVEV (reference sequence). With 5 bases removed from V and 4 bases from J, the gap between germline ends came to 12 bases. There are 15 residues in the CDR3. In DNA form, the CDR3 reads TGTGCCAGCAGTCCGATCTTGGGGGGGGCCAACGTCCTGACTTTC. As protein: CASSPILGGANVLTF.

This chain uses TRBV7-3 with TRBJ2-6, with unresolved D. Germline CDR1 and CDR2: SGHTA and FQGTGA. Between the trimmed V and J ends, which lost 4 bases and 0 bases, there was a span of 10 bases. The CDR3 runs 16 residues. CDR3 protein: CASSSGPNSGANVLTF. The CDR3 bases are TGTGCCAGCAGCTCCGGACCGAACTCTGGGGCCAACGTCCTGACTTTC. The complete variable domain, with remaining parts taken from reference TRBV7-3 and TRBJ2-6, reads GAGVSQTPSNKVTEKGKYVELRCDPISGHTALYWYRQSLGQGPEFLIYFQGTGAADDSGLPNDRFFAVRPEGSVSTLKIQRTERGDSAVYLCASSSGPNSGANVLTFGAGSRLTVL.

J is TRBJ2-3 and V is TRBV10-3, with D uncertain. Germline assignment: CDR1 ENHRY and CDR2 SYGVKD. This CDR3 region has 13 residues. Trimming pared 3 bases from V and 9 bases from J, leaving 13 bases between. The CDR3 is CAISDLLANTQYF. The CDR3 DNA follows: TGTGCCATCAGTGACCTACTCGCGAACACGCAGTATTTT.